This note documents a single T cell receptor beta chain sequence. The antigen is not known. TCR beta sequencing covered blood CD8+ and CD4+ T cells. Negative magnetic isolation gave CD8+ and CD4+ cells; FACS enriched CD8+ TEMRA. These data come from a study of CD8 T cells in Susac syndrome. The V end was cut by 2 bases, the J end by 2 bases, with 10 bases between. Germline V gene sequence: CDR1 GTSNPN, CDR2 SVGIG (reference sequence). The CDR3 runs 13 residues. After extraction with the RNeasy kit, about 0.45 to 1 ug of the RNA was reverse transcribed using random hexamers. An immunoSEQ multiplex PCR amplified TCR beta CDR3 over 54 Vbeta and 13 Jbeta. One entry per CDR3 protein results from TCRdb running MiXCR on the immunoSEQ multiplex PCR reads. The table has 130,000 or so distinct CDR3 sequences, under 95% seen once. Broader study findings: Individuals included in the TCR sequencing and HLA analysis were acknowledged by the study to be relatively few in number.

The chain has TRBV30 and TRBJ2-7; perhaps TRBD2 as D (5 bases). The clonotype originates from a human donor with multiple sclerosis. Specimen: CD8+ T cells from PBMCs. The CDR3 reads CAWSYGETYEQYF. CDR3 sequence (DNA): TGTGCCTGGAGTTACGGGGAAACCTACGAGCAGTACTTC.